This passage covers 8 T cell receptor beta chains from one sample sequenced in a study of T-cell reconstitution after alpha-beta-depleted transplantation in children. During its preparation, the TCRbeta library received unique molecular identifiers. In TCRdb, the PCR reads were re-called with MiXCR into one record per CDR3 protein. The data contain 250,000 to 300,000 distinct CDR3 sequences, around 9.6% of them singletons. Sequencing was performed on PBMCs from the stem cell graft donor, taken from the stem cell graft. Source of these receptors: a human donor who donated a stem cell graft to a child with SCID.

The chain recombines TRBV12-3 or TRBV12-4 with TRBJ2-7, with a weak D call TRBD2 (6 bases). This CDR3 comprises 13 residues. The V gene lost 5 bases and the J gene lost 3 bases, with 11 bases spanning the gap. Here the CDR3 DNA reads TGTGCCAGCAGTACTGGGACTTTCTACGAGCAGTACTTC. Amino acids: CASSTGTFYEQYF.

The gene calls are TRBV7-2 and TRBJ1-5, with D hard to call. The CDR3 contains 13 residues. CDR1 is SGHTA, CDR2 FQGNSA, per germline. V gave up 1 base and J gave up 3 bases, with 4 bases separating them. Here the CDR3 DNA reads TGTGCCAGCAGCTTAGGGTTCAATCAGCCCCAGCATTTT. This translates into CASSLGFNQPQHF.

The sample holds many counts of this clonotype. The chain couples TRBV12-3 or TRBV12-4 to TRBJ2-2, with 7 bases matching TRBD2. This CDR3 has 15 residues. The V segment lost 6 bases and the J segment 5 bases; nucleotides outside the gene matches: 9. The CDR3 region has the DNA TGTGCCAGCAGCAAATCCGGGGGGTTAACCGGGGAGCTGTTTTTT. It translates to CASSKSGGLTGELFF.

V usage is TRBV10-3 and J usage is TRBJ1-4; no reliable D call. V was clipped by 3 bases and J by 8 bases, with 10 bases between them. The CDR3 extends over 13 amino acids. CDR1 and CDR2 from the germline V gene are ENHRY and SYGVKD. In nucleotides, the CDR3 is TGTGCCATCAGTGAACAAAAAGGGGAAAAACTGTTTTTT. Amino acid sequence: CAISEQKGEKLFF.

This clonotype has a handful of counts. This chain connects TRBV29-1 to TRBJ2-1, with 9 bases that match TRBD2. The CDR3 is 14 residues long. Trimming took 6 bases from V and 12 from J; bases not matched to a gene: 15. Germline V gene data show CDR1 as SQVTM and CDR2 as ANQGSEA. Here the CDR3 reads CSVVQGTSSVGQFF. CDR3 nucleotides: TGCAGCGTCGTACAGGGGACTAGCAGTGTAGGGCAGTTCTTC.

The chain couples TRBV9 to TRBJ2-1; D might be TRBD2 (5 bases). Looked up from germline, CDR1 is SGDLS and CDR2 is YYNGEE. The V and J ends lost 0 bases and 5 bases respectively, with 9 bases between them. CDR3 size: 14 residues. The DNA of the CDR3 is TGTGCCAGCAGCGTAGGCCTAGCCAACAATGAGCAGTTCTTC. Translating it yields CASSVGLANNEQFF.

This clonotype has only a few counts. The chain couples TRBV20-1 to TRBJ1-6, with D uncertain. Trimming took off 0 bases at V and 6 bases at J, with 6 bases between the two ends. This CDR3 is built from 13 residues. CDR1 and CDR2 (germline): DFQATT, SNEGSKA (reference sequence). The CDR3 nucleotides are TGCAGTGCTAGAGATCCGGGTAATTCACCCCTCCACTTT. Translating gives CSARDPGNSPLHF.

This clonotype was counted only a few times. The chain links TRBV5-1 to TRBJ1-1, with 7 bases that match TRBD1. Germline CDR1 is SGHRS and CDR2 is YFSETQ. The CDR3 is 12 amino acids. Trimming removed 5 bases from V and 6 bases from J; junction bases left unmatched: 4. The CDR3 DNA reads as TGCGCCAGCAGGGGACAGTCCTCTGAAGCTTTCTTT. Encoded protein: CASRGQSSEAFF.